One and the same sample provided the 21 T cell receptor beta chains below, sequenced in a study of graft-versus-host responses after intestinal transplantation. Clones were read by immunoSEQ multiplex PCR, and TCRdb kept only the in-frame ones, dropping some. Of tens of thousands of clones listed, 91% are singletons. Their antigens remain unidentified. The sample here was unstimulated CD4+ T cells sorted from spleen or lymph node cells, taken before intestinal transplant. Receptors originate from a human donor who received an intestinal transplant.

This clone was counted a single time. The rearrangement joins TRBV5-1 to TRBJ2-7; D is unclear. Germline V gives CDR1 SGHRS, CDR2 YFSETQ. The V end was cut by 0 bases, the J end by 3 bases, with 7 bases between. The CDR3 has 13 residues. CDR3 DNA sequence: TGCGCCAGCAGCTTGGACAGACGCTACGAGCAGTACTTC. This gives the protein CASSLDRRYEQYF.

The rearrangement joins TRBV7-2 to TRBJ2-7; TRBD2 agrees at 7 bases. The germline V gene encodes CDR1 SGHTA and CDR2 FQGNSA. This CDR3 spans 16 amino acids. J lost 1 base, V lost 0 bases, and 6 bases had no gene match. CDR3 sequence reads: CASSLASAGDSYEQYF. CDR3 sequence (DNA): TGTGCCAGCAGCTTAGCGTCGGCGGGGGATTCCTACGAGCAGTACTTC.

The chain employs TRBV19 and TRBJ2-5; D is uncertain. There are 14 residues in the CDR3. V shed 4 bases and J shed 1 base, with 10 bases lying between them. CDR1 and CDR2 (germline): LNHDA, SQIVND (reference sequence). DNA of the CDR3: TGTGCCAGTAGTAACGGCAGGCCCCAAGAGACCCAGTACTTC. Protein product: CASSNGRPQETQYF. The full variable domain, with the rest looked up from reference TRBV19 and TRBJ2-5, is DGGITQSPKYLFRKEGQNVTLSCEQNLNHDAMYWYRQDPGQGLRLIYYSQIVNDFQKGDIAEGYSVSREKKESFPLTVTSAQKNPTAFYLCASSNGRPQETQYFGPGTRLLVL.

This clone was picked up one time. This CDR3 is CASSEAGGGETQYF. For the CDR3, the DNA is TGCGCCAGCAGTGAAGCAGGGGGCGGCGAGACCCAGTACTTC. The V and J genes are TRBV10-1 and TRBJ2-5, with 8 bases matching TRBD1. The germline V gene has CDR1 WNHNN and CDR2 SYGVQD (reference sequence). CDR3 length: 14 residues. J gave up 5 bases and V 3 bases, and 5 bases lay outside the gene matches.

The genes are TRBV6-5 and TRBJ1-1; tentatively, D is TRBD1 (5 bases). The CDR3 is 13 residues long. Germline CDR1 reads MNHEY; CDR2 reads SVGAGI. V was shortened by 2 bases and J by 6 bases, with 10 bases between the two germline ends. The CDR3 region is CASSYPGGAEAFF. The CDR3 DNA sequence: TGTGCCAGCAGTTACCCGGGGGGGGCTGAAGCTTTCTTT.

V gene TRBV18 combines with J gene TRBJ1-4; 8 bases line up with TRBD1. With 3 bases clipped from V and 5 bases from J, the junction kept 11 bases outside the gene matches. Per the germline V gene, CDR1 is KGHSH and CDR2 is LQKENI. The CDR3 is 17 residues long. Written as DNA, the CDR3 is TGTGCCAGCTCACCGATTGGCCCGGGACAGGTGAATGAAAAACTGTTTTTT. Its protein product is CASSPIGPGQVNEKLFF.

The chain carries TRBV19 and TRBJ1-1; 8 nucleotides match TRBD1. The trim removed 1 base at V and 5 bases at J, leaving 3 bases unmatched. This CDR3 contains 14 residues. CDR1 and CDR2 from the germline V gene are LNHDA and SQIVND (reference sequence). CDR3 amino acids: CASSIGQGWTEAFF. The CDR3 DNA follows: TGTGCCAGTAGTATAGGACAGGGGTGGACTGAAGCTTTCTTT.

The V call is TRBV10-1, the J call TRBJ2-3, with a weak D call TRBD2 (5 bases). The CDR3 totals 15 residues. With 6 bases removed from V and 6 bases from J, the gap between germline ends came to 19 bases. Germline V gene sequence: CDR1 WNHNN, CDR2 SYGVQD (reference sequence). CDR3 amino acids: CASSENLLEGDTQYF. The CDR3 DNA follows: TGCGCCAGCAGCGAGAACCTACTAGAAGGCGATACGCAGTATTTT.

To note about this clone: One junction end disagrees with the germline gene, perhaps due to a read error. Other nucleotide sequences in the sample specify the same CDR3. This chain uses TRBV14 with TRBJ1-4; possibly TRBD1 for D (5 bases). This CDR3 is 14 amino acids long. Germline values: CDR1 SGHDN, CDR2 FVKESK. CDR3 in amino acids: CASSQSGLGEKLFF. Here the CDR3 DNA reads TGTGCCAGCAGCCAATCAGGGCTTGGCGAAAAACTGTTTTTC.

The chain recombines TRBV19 with TRBJ2-7; D ambiguous. Germline assignment: CDR1 LNHDA and CDR2 SQIVND (reference sequence). V was clipped by 4 bases and J by 2 bases, with 6 bases between them. This CDR3 is 12 amino acids long. The CDR3 spells CASSTTTYEQYF. The CDR3 DNA follows: TGTGCCAGTAGTACAACTACCTACGAGCAGTACTTC.

The rearrangement joins TRBV6-5 to TRBJ1-2; D is unclear. V dropped 2 bases and J dropped 1 base, with 8 bases sitting between them. CDR1 and CDR2 (germline): MNHEY, SVGAGI. The length of the CDR3 is 14 residues. In DNA, the CDR3 is TGTGCCAGCAGTTACAGCAGGATTAACTATGGCTACACCTTC. Amino acids: CASSYSRINYGYTF.

In DNA form, the CDR3 reads TGTGCCAGCAGCCCTGGCAGGGGGCGGGTCTCTGGAAACACCATATATTTT. The encoded protein is CASSPGRGRVSGNTIYF. The genes are TRBV5-6 and TRBJ1-3, with TRBD1 identical over 8 bases. The CDR3 is 17 amino acids. Germline V gives CDR1 SGHDT, CDR2 YYEEEE. Trimming took 4 bases from V and 0 from J; bases not matched to a gene: 9. Complete variable domain (other parts from reference TRBV5-6 and TRBJ1-3): DAGVTQSPTHLIKTRGQQVTLRCSPKSGHDTVSWYQQALGQGPQFIFQYYEEEERQRGNFPDRFSGHQFPNYSSELNVNALLLGDSALYLCASSPGRGRVSGNTIYFGEGSWLTVV.

In its sample, this clone was seen once. This chain uses TRBV9 with TRBJ2-1, with 8 bases matching TRBD2. Germline V gene sequence: CDR1 SGDLS, CDR2 YYNGEE. V trimming: 2 bases; J trimming: 8 bases; junction bases outside the gene matches: 15. The length of the CDR3 is 17 residues. The CDR3 spells CASSVSPEGLGVDEQFF. The CDR3 bases are TGTGCCAGCAGCGTCTCACCAGAGGGACTAGGTGTCGATGAGCAGTTCTTC.

The rearrangement links TRBV19 to TRBJ1-2, with D perhaps TRBD1 (6 bases). Per the germline V gene, CDR1 is LNHDA and CDR2 is SQIVND (reference sequence). This CDR3 has 16 residues. V lost 2 bases and J lost 4, with 17 bases in between. CDR3 in DNA: TGTGCCAGTAGTATACGGCCAGGGGATGGCGGCTATGGCTACACCTTC. It specifies CASSIRPGDGGYGYTF.

This sequence joins TRBV30 and TRBJ1-4, with TRBD1 identical over 8 bases. CDR3 length: 14 residues. J was trimmed by 7 bases and V by 3 bases; bases with no gene match: 7. CDR1 and CDR2 from the germline V gene are GTSNPN and SVGIG (reference sequence). The CDR3 DNA sequence: TGTGCCTGGAGGCCAGGGGGCTCGGGTGAAAAACTGTTTTTT. It encodes CAWRPGGSGEKLFF.

The CDR3 nucleotides read TGTGCCAGCAGCTTAGCCGGGTCGGCAGCTTTCTTT. Translated: CASSLAGSAAFF. The rearrangement links TRBV11-3 to TRBJ1-1; D gene ambiguous. Trimming removed 1 base at V and 10 bases at J, with 10 bases between. The CDR3 is 12 residues long. In germline, CDR1 is SGHNT, CDR2 YENEEA.

For the CDR3, the DNA is TGTGCCAGCAGTAATCCCGACAGGGCGAGGACCTACGAGCAGTACTTC. Residues: CASSNPDRARTYEQYF. The chain recombines TRBV2 with TRBJ2-7, with 7 bases lining up with TRBD1. The V segment lost 5 bases and the J segment 2 bases; nucleotides outside the gene matches: 12. This CDR3 comprises 16 residues. Germline V lookup: CDR1 SNHLY, CDR2 FYNNEI.

This chain joins TRBV12-5 and TRBJ1-1; 8 nucleotides agree with TRBD1. The germline gives CDR1 LGHNT, CDR2 FRNRAP. With V trimmed by 6 bases and J by 0 bases, 9 bases remained unmatched. The CDR3 loop spans 16 amino acids. As DNA, the CDR3 is TGTGCTAGTGGGGGGACAGGCGGAGTTATGAACACTGAAGCTTTCTTT. Protein product: CASGGTGGVMNTEAFF.

The CDR3 here is CASSSYRGPKGYTF. DNA of the CDR3: TGTGCCAGCAGCTCATACAGGGGGCCAAAGGGCTACACCTTC. The V and J genes are TRBV5-4 and TRBJ1-2; the match to TRBD1 covers 9 bases. The germline gives CDR1 SGHNT, CDR2 YYREEE (reference sequence). CDR3 size: 14 residues. Trimming cost V 3 bases and J 8 bases; bases outside gene matches: 8.

The CDR3 here is CASSLLGGTDTQYF. For the CDR3, the DNA is TGTGCCAGCAGCTTACTGGGAGGGACAGATACGCAGTATTTT. The rearrangement links TRBV7-2 to TRBJ2-3; 7 bases line up with TRBD2. V trimming: 2 bases; J trimming: 3 bases; junction bases outside the gene matches: 2. Looked up from germline, CDR1 is SGHTA and CDR2 is FQGNSA. This CDR3 comprises 14 residues.

This chain connects TRBV25-1 to TRBJ2-3, with a weak D call TRBD1 (6 bases). The CDR3 contains 15 residues. In germline, CDR1 is MGHDK, CDR2 SYGVNS. Trimming cost V 6 bases and J 3 bases, with 16 bases left between them. This chain's CDR3 is CASSDTGIATDTQYF. The CDR3 DNA reads as TGTGCCAGCAGCGATACAGGGATAGCGACAGATACGCAGTATTTT.